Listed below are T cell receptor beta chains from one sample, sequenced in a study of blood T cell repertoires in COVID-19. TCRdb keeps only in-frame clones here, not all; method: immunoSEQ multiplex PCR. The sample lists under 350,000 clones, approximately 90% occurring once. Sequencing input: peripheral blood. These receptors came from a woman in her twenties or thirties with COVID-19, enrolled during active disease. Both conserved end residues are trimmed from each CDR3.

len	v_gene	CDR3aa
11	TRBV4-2	ASSQDRRDGYT
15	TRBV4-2	ASSQERGTGENQPQH
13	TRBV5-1	ASSLGQGANYGYT
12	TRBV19	ASTWGDRGTEAF
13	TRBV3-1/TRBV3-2	ASSQPAGSTDTQY
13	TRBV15	ATSREVTPGGEQY
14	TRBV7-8	ASTKAASGGYNEQF
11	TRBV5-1	ASSPRTGTEAF
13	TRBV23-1	ASSQTGRCNQPQH
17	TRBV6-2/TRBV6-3	ASSSLLGSVPPTGNEQF
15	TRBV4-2	ASRLHGTGGSTDTQY
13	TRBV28	ASSSLPQFSYEQY
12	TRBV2	ASSRQGQDTEAF
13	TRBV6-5	ASSYGTGGPETQY
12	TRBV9	ASSTTGDNEKLF
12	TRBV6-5	ASSYGDRGYTIY
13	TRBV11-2	ASSLSVRGTGELF
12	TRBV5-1	ASSLGSKPETQY
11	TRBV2	ASSGQVDYGYT
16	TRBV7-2	ASSPRGSGMGSYNEQF
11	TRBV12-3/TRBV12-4	ASSLGTRNGYT
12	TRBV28	ASRETGADTEAF
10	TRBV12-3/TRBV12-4	ASSLVLDIQY
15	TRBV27	ASSSRQTSKSSYEQY
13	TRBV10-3	AITRTGAVADTQY
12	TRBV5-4	ASSLAGALYEQY
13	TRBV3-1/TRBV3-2	ASSPDRLGYTEAF
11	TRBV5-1	ASSFSTNTEAF
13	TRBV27	ASRLVWTVDSPLH
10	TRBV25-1	ASSGAWETQY
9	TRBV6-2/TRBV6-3	ASSSGVGYT
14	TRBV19	ASSIPGQNTYNEQF
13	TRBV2	ASSESGDTPGEAF
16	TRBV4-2	ASSQSGLAGSGANVLT
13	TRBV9	ASSALGLNYNEQF
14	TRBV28	ASRNSGSSSYNEQF
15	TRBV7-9	ASSFTPGTGESEKLF
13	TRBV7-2	ASSLVRGSKNIQY
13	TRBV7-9	ASSLGGTGASKLF